The present T cell receptor (beta chain) was sequenced within a study of neoadjuvant nivolumab and ipilimumab in lung cancer (dated by TCRdb to between 2020 and 2021). About the study as a whole: Intravenous nivolumab was dosed at 3 mg/kg on days 1, 15 and 29, and in the combination arm ipilimumab 1 mg/kg was added on day 1 only. The major pathologic response (MPR) rate in the intention-to-treat population in each study arm was designated as the primary trial endpoint. In the trial, 40 to 45 patients with operable NSCLC were treated, of whom 23 were randomized to nivolumab monotherapy and some 20 to nivolumab plus ipilimumab. The study compared TCR repertoires in pretherapy (baseline) peripheral blood with TCR repertoires in tumors resected at surgery after neoadjuvant immune checkpoint blockade. Seven patients had matched pretherapy and resected tumor pairs analyzed, with four treated with nivolumab and three with nivolumab plus ipilimumab.

Trimming removed 0 bases from V and 4 bases from J; the gene matches leave 10 bases unexplained. Spanning cysteine to phenylalanine, the CDR3 consists of 18 amino acids. Solely the CDR3 DNA is kept, with 54 bases framed from the first base. CDR1 and CDR2 (SGHDT, YYEEEE) derive from the germline V gene. The research as a whole found: Richness in tumors resected after neoadjuvant therapy showed a positive correlation with pretherapy blood TCR richness (Spearman R ~ 0.82). A small number of samples was subjected to TCR sequencing. Resected tumors had greater TCR richness and clonality than tumor-adjacent uninvolved lung, and increases were observed in more dual-therapy-treated tumors. No significant correlation was found between TCR clonality and pathologic tumor regression, and only one major-pathologic-response sample was available for the clonality analysis. From pretherapy to surgery, increases in tumor T-cell richness and clonality were observed in three of three dual-therapy tumors but in only two of four nivolumab-treated tumors.

What this sample's time point label stands for: at surgical resection after neoadjuvant nivolumab +/- ipilimumab. Samples came from the phase 2 randomized NEOSTAR trial, which tested neoadjuvant nivolumab or nivolumab plus ipilimumab followed by surgery in operable NSCLC. Library prep was done by the immunoSEQ multiplex PCR assay. The paper's processing steps were these. Repertoires were summarized in terms of richness and clonality, and significantly expanded and contracted clones between pre- and post-therapy samples were identified. TCRdb retrieved this table from immuneACCESS and kept in-frame rearrangements only. Not all clones are present; in checked studies, unresolved V genes account for under half, and no reason is known for the remainder. V and J calls plus clone size are reproduced from that table; the DNA served to infer D and trimming. This sample is represented by about 27,000 clones; 60% to 85% of them were singletons. The biggest ten clones account for roughly 18% of the sample.

In regard to this clone: Its target antigen remains unknown. Base qualities are missing; no much larger clone stands one base away.

The TCR sequence derives from an adult with non-small cell lung cancer. The chain links TRBV5-6 with TRBJ1-2; 12 bases in the middle match TRBD1. Sequencing was performed on tumor tissue, taken after neoadjuvant nivolumab, alone or with ipilimumab, at or shortly before surgery. The nucleotide sequence is TGTGCCAGCAGCTTGGGAGCGGGACAGGGGGCTGGTTTCTATGGCTACACCTTC. It codes for CASSLGAGQGAGFYGYTF.